The 17 T cell receptor beta chains below all came from one sample that was sequenced in a study. TCRdb reprocessed the 5' RACE reads via MiXCR and lists one record per CDR3 protein. The sample has some 62,000 distinct CDR3 sequences; approximately 22% are singletons. The material sequenced was memory CD4+ T cells sorted from a lymph node. The sample's subset: memory CD4+ T cells, CD4+CD45RO+CD25-. The receptors derive from a female donor with breast cancer.

The gene calls are TRBV5-6 and TRBJ2-1; 7 positions match TRBD1. V gave up 2 bases and J gave up 7 bases; unmatched junction bases: 9. There are 15 residues in the CDR3. The V gene's germline CDR1 is SGHDT and CDR2 YYEEEE. CDR3 amino acids: CASSLTTGKWNEQFF. CDR3 coding DNA: TGTGCCAGCAGCTTAACGACAGGGAAGTGGAATGAGCAGTTCTTC. The complete variable domain, with remaining parts taken from reference TRBV5-6 and TRBJ2-1, reads DAGVTQSPTHLIKTRGQQVTLRCSPKSGHDTVSWYQQALGQGPQFIFQYYEEEERQRGNFPDRFSGHQFPNYSSELNVNALLLGDSALYLCASSLTTGKWNEQFFGPGTRLTVL.

V gene TRBV7-8 combines with J gene TRBJ2-7, with 8 positions matching TRBD2. Germline assignment: CDR1 SGHVS and CDR2 FQNEAQ. With V trimmed by 5 bases and J by 0 bases, 6 bases remained unmatched. The length of the CDR3 is 15 residues. The CDR3 protein is CASSPQRESSYEQYF. The CDR3 region has the DNA TGTGCCAGCAGCCCTCAGCGGGAGAGCTCCTACGAGCAGTACTTC.

This clonotype was counted between two and nine times. The CDR3 bases are TGTGCCAGCAGCTTAGGGGACTCTACCTACGAGCAGTACTTC. Encoded protein: CASSLGDSTYEQYF. The rearrangement links TRBV7-9 to TRBJ2-7; D is perhaps TRBD2 (6 bases). Germline V gene lookup returns CDR1 SEHNR and CDR2 FQNEAQ (reference sequence). CDR3 length: 14 amino acids. V was clipped by 1 base and J by 2 bases, with 9 bases between them.

This clonotype was seen many times. V usage is TRBV7-9 and J usage is TRBJ1-6; TRBD1 matches at 8 bases. The CDR3 spans 14 residues. J gave up 9 bases and V 6 bases, and 7 bases lay outside the gene matches. The germline gives CDR1 SEHNR, CDR2 FQNEAQ (reference sequence). CDR3 sequence reads: CASRRTGQSSPLHF. In nucleotides, the CDR3 is TGTGCCAGCAGAAGGACAGGGCAGAGTTCACCCCTCCACTTT.

The gene calls are TRBV13 and TRBJ1-2; unclear D gene. V was pared by 5 bases and J by 5 bases, with 15 bases between. The CDR3 runs to 14 residues. Germline CDR1 reads PRHDT; CDR2 reads FYEKMQ (reference sequence). CDR3 sequence: CASSVRTDPYGYTF. For the CDR3, the DNA is TGTGCCAGCAGCGTTCGGACGGATCCATATGGCTACACCTTC.

This clonotype was seen only a few times. The V and J genes are TRBV10-3 and TRBJ2-3; 9 bases match TRBD2. Germline trimming cut 7 bases from V and 5 bases from J; bases unmatched to any gene: 7. There are 14 residues in the CDR3. Germline CDR1 and CDR2: ENHRY and SYGVKD. The DNA for the CDR3 is TGTGCCATCAAGAGAGCGGGAGGAGGAGATACGCAGTATTTT. Residues: CAIKRAGGGDTQYF.

This clonotype was seen a handful of times. The J gene is TRBJ2-1, the V gene TRBV5-1; D perhaps matches TRBD1 (6 bases). Trimming took 0 bases from V and 7 from J, leaving 17 bases between them. CDR3 length: 16 amino acids. Per the germline V gene, CDR1 is SGHRS and CDR2 is YFSETQ. The CDR3: CASSLGRTATGNEQFF. The CDR3 region has the DNA TGCGCCAGCAGCTTGGGCCGGACAGCCACGGGTAATGAGCAGTTCTTC.

The table lists this clonotype with a count of one. The chain is built from TRBV12-3 or TRBV12-4 and TRBJ1-1; D ambiguous. The CDR3 is made up of 14 amino acids. The V end lost 1 base, the J end lost 1 base, and 7 bases lay between the germline ends. The CDR3 here is CASSLGLSNTEAFF. As DNA, the CDR3 is TGTGCCAGCAGTTTAGGGCTCTCGAACACTGAAGCTTTCTTT.

This clonotype was seen many times. This CDR3 reads CASRVSGTTDTQYF. Here the CDR3 DNA reads TGTGCCAGCAGAGTTTCTGGGACTACAGATACGCAGTATTTT. V and J are TRBV12-3 or TRBV12-4 and TRBJ2-3, with a tentative D call TRBD2 (6 bases). V was pared by 6 bases and J by 3 bases, with 13 bases between. This CDR3 is 14 amino acids long.

The V gene is TRBV20-1, the J gene TRBJ2-7, with TRBD2 matching over 9 bases. V shed 5 bases and J 2 bases; nucleotides not matched to a gene: 4. Germline CDR1 DFQATT, CDR2 SNEGSKA (reference sequence). This CDR3 comprises 13 residues. CDR3 amino acids: CSAWTSDTYEQYF. CDR3 DNA: TGCAGTGCTTGGACTAGCGATACCTACGAGCAGTACTTC.

This sequence joins TRBV5-6 and TRBJ2-5; 7 positions match TRBD2. V lost 3 bases to trimming and J lost 3 bases; unmatched junction nucleotides: 5. In germline, CDR1 is SGHDT, CDR2 YYEEEE. This CDR3 spans 14 amino acids. The DNA for the CDR3 is TGTGCCAGCAGCTGGGCTAGCGGTGAAGAGACCCAGTACTTC. Encoded protein: CASSWASGEETQYF.

Details on this clonotype: This sequence may be a read error, since a much larger clone differs from it by one base. This chain uses TRBV7-8 with TRBJ1-5, with no clear D. The germline CDR1 and CDR2 sequences are SGHVS and FQNEAQ. The CDR3 has 12 amino acids. The CDR3 DNA follows: TGTGCCAGCAGCTCGACTAATCAGCCCCAGCGTTTT. Encoded protein: CASSSTNQPQRF. Full variable domain (missing parts from reference TRBV7-8 and TRBJ1-5): GAGVSQSPRYKVAKRGQDVALRCDPISGHVSLFWYQQALGQGPEFLTYFQNEAQLDKSGLPSDRFFAERPEGSVSTLKIQRTQQEDSAVYLCASSSTNQPQRFGDGTRLSIL.

This clonotype appeared many times. Sequence at one end of the junction differs from germline and may be a read error. The chain uses TRBV28 and TRBJ1-5; TRBD1 might be the D (6 bases). This CDR3 spans 13 amino acids. Germline V CDR1 and CDR2: MDHEN, SYDVKM. This CDR3 reads CAISQGQNQPQHF. DNA for the CDR3: TGTGCCATCAGTCAGGGGCAGAATCAGCCCCAGCATTTT.

This chain joins TRBV20-1 and TRBJ2-1, with 8 bases fitting TRBD2. The germline CDR1 and CDR2 sequences are DFQATT and SNEGSKA (reference sequence). The CDR3 consists of 14 residues. V lost 3 bases, J lost 4 bases, and 5 bases stayed unmatched. CDR3 DNA: TGCAGTGCTAGCGGGGGGGCTCTATACAATGAGCAGTTCTTC. Translated: CSASGGALYNEQFF.

This clonotype was recorded a few times. This sequence joins TRBV6-5 and TRBJ1-1; tentatively, D is TRBD1 (5 bases). CDR1 is MNHEY, CDR2 SVGAGI, per germline. This CDR3 has 14 residues. The V end was cut by 3 bases, the J end by 1 base, with 9 bases between. The CDR3 DNA sequence: TGTGCCAGCAGTTATTCAGGGAGGAACACTGAAGCTTTCTTT. Its translation is CASSYSGRNTEAFF.

This clonotype was counted ten times or more. This rearrangement joins TRBV5-1 to TRBJ2-3; 8 nucleotides match TRBD2. The CDR3 covers 16 residues. The germline gives CDR1 SGHRS, CDR2 YFSETQ. V gave up 5 bases and J gave up 2 bases; unmatched junction bases: 10. Here the CDR3 reads CASRTGIAGPTDTQYF. Here the CDR3 DNA reads TGCGCCAGCAGAACCGGGATAGCGGGACCCACAGATACGCAGTATTTT.

The chain recombines TRBV11-2 with TRBJ2-7, with 10 bases that match TRBD2. There are 16 residues in the CDR3. The J segment lost 4 bases and the V segment lost 5 bases, leaving 11 bases of the junction unmatched. Germline V gene lookup returns CDR1 SGHAT and CDR2 FQNNGV. The CDR3 DNA sequence: TGTGCCAGCAGCCCCTGGTCGGCTAGCGGGAGATACGAGCAGTACTTC. Its protein product is CASSPWSASGRYEQYF. The whole variable domain, filled in from reference TRBV11-2 and TRBJ2-7, reads EAGVAQSPRYKIIEKRQSVAFWCNPISGHATLYWYQQILGQGPKLLIQFQNNGVVDDSQLPKDRFSAERLKGVDSTLKIQPAKLEDSAVYLCASSPWSASGRYEQYFGPGTRLTVT.